Below are 26 T cell receptor beta chains sequenced from a single sample in a study of T cell clusters in autoimmune cytopenias. TRB amplification used approximately 250 ng of peripheral blood genomic DNA. TRB was amplified by touch-down multiplex PCR, primer pools A and B combined. Reanalyzing the multiplex PCR reads, TCRdb keeps one entry per CDR3 protein, without DNA. This sample carries 10,000 to 15,000 distinct CDR3 sequences, with about 25% going to the ten biggest clones. These data also formed part of another study, on T cell repertoires in aging, cancer and after chemotherapy.

The sample taken for sequencing was peripheral blood. These receptor sequences come from a human donor in good health.

This clonotype is identified as medium-sized from frequency. The V call is TRBV11-3, the J call TRBJ2-1; the TRBD1 assignment by TCRdb is unverifiable without DNA. The CDR3 is made up of 14 amino acids. The germline CDR1 and CDR2 sequences are SGHNT and YENEEA. The CDR3 sequence: CASSFPGQTNEQFF.

This clonotype shows up as medium-sized (0.01 to 0.1%) by frequency. The genes are TRBV5-4 and TRBJ2-5; checking the TCRdb D call of TRBD1 is not possible without DNA. Per the germline V gene, CDR1 is SGHNT and CDR2 is YYREEE (reference sequence). This CDR3 comprises 14 residues. The CDR3: CASSRDAGEETQYF.

The chain combines TRBV18 with TRBJ2-1; the D call of TRBD2 rests on TCRdb alone, since no DNA is present to check it. The CDR3 sequence is 15 residues long. Germline CDR1 KGHSH, CDR2 LQKENI. This CDR3 is CASSPIAGGNNEQFF.

V and J are TRBV19 and TRBJ1-4; absent DNA, TCRdb's TRBD1 call cannot be checked. This CDR3 has 15 amino acids. The V gene's germline CDR1 is LNHDA and CDR2 SQIVND (reference sequence). The CDR3 spells CASSRSGATNEKLFF. The whole variable domain, remainder taken from reference TRBV19 and TRBJ1-4, is DGGITQSPKYLFRKEGQNVTLSCEQNLNHDAMYWYRQDPGQGLRLIYYSQIVNDFQKGDIAEGYSVSREKKESFPLTVTSAQKNPTAFYLCASSRSGATNEKLFFGSGTQLSVL.

This chain connects TRBV10-3 to TRBJ2-7; no DNA is available, so the TRBD2 call from TCRdb remains unchecked. CDR1 ENHRY and CDR2 SYGVKD come from the germline V gene. The CDR3 totals 15 residues. The CDR3 sequence: CAISETGPPSYEQYF.

The rearrangement uses TRBV15 and TRBJ2-1; TCRdb's assignment of TRBD2 cannot be checked, as there is no DNA. This CDR3 is built from 15 residues. Germline-derived CDR1 and CDR2 are LNHNV and YYDKDF (reference sequence). CDR3 residues: CATDLRGGSYNEQFF.

This chain uses TRBV5-4 with TRBJ2-3; as DNA is missing, the TRBD2 call by TCRdb cannot be tested. Germline V gene sequence: CDR1 SGHNT, CDR2 YYREEE (reference sequence). This CDR3 comprises 16 residues. The CDR3 protein is CASSFSGLADTDTQYF.

The chain uses TRBV6-1 and TRBJ2-5; TCRdb returns TRBD2, unconfirmable since there is no DNA. CDR3 length equals 16 residues. Looked up from germline, CDR1 is MNHNS and CDR2 is SASEGT. The CDR3 protein is CASSETASPLGETQYF.

Considering frequency, this clonotype is medium-sized. The genes are TRBV29-1 and TRBJ2-3; with no DNA, the TCRdb D assignment of TRBD1 cannot be verified. From germline, CDR1 is SQVTM and CDR2 ANQGSEA. This CDR3 is 14 amino acids long. CDR3 loop: CSVGDRAVLDTQYF.

The CDR3 spells CASSLGQRGETQYF. This chain uses TRBV5-6 with TRBJ2-5; TCRdb's D call, TRBD1, is unchecked because there is no DNA. The CDR3 has 14 amino acids. Germline CDR1 SGHDT, CDR2 YYEEEE.

The chain has TRBV10-3 and TRBJ2-6; with no DNA, the TCRdb D assignment of TRBD1 cannot be verified. Germline V gene sequence: CDR1 ENHRY, CDR2 SYGVKD. This CDR3 comprises 18 residues. The CDR3 is CAISVRQGVTSGANVLTF.

The chain employs TRBV6-1 and TRBJ1-6; TCRdb designates TRBD1, a call that cannot be tested without DNA. The CDR3 covers 16 residues. The germline gives CDR1 MNHNS, CDR2 SASEGT. The CDR3 loop reads CASSEQYEQGSSPLHF.

This chain joins TRBV11-1 and TRBJ2-5; TCRdb's D gene call, TRBD1, goes unchecked for lack of DNA. Looked up from germline, CDR1 is SGHAT and CDR2 is FQDESV (reference sequence). The CDR3 extends over 14 amino acids. The CDR3 loop reads CASSFPPQQETQYF.

The chain is built from TRBV12-3 or TRBV12-4 and TRBJ2-5; the D call of TRBD1 rests on TCRdb alone, since no DNA is present to check it. The CDR3 is made up of 12 amino acids. CDR3: CASSQPQGAQYF.

This chain's CDR3 is CASSLFQMDEQFF. The chain combines TRBV12-3 or TRBV12-4 with TRBJ2-1. There are 13 residues in the CDR3.

This chain connects TRBV5-5 to TRBJ1-5. The CDR3 consists of 15 residues. The germline CDR1 and CDR2 sequences are SGHKS and YYEKEE (reference sequence). CDR3 sequence reads: CASSLGFGGNQPQHF.

The chain recombines TRBV30 with TRBJ1-4; TCRdb's D gene call, TRBD1, goes unchecked for lack of DNA. Germline-derived CDR1 and CDR2 are GTSNPN and SVGIG (reference sequence). The CDR3 length is 14 residues. CDR3 residues: CACPRTGTNEKLFF.

The chain uses TRBV5-5 and TRBJ1-5. Germline assignment: CDR1 SGHKS and CDR2 YYEKEE (reference sequence). The CDR3 runs 13 residues. The chain's CDR3 is CASSRNTEFPQHF.

The V call is TRBV5-4, the J call TRBJ1-5. The CDR3 runs to 14 residues. CDR1 is SGHNT and CDR2 is YYREEE in the germline V gene (reference sequence). CDR3 sequence: CASSLYEGNQPQHF.

V is TRBV19 and J is TRBJ2-2; absent DNA, TCRdb's TRBD2 call cannot be checked. Per the germline V gene, CDR1 is LNHDA and CDR2 is SQIVND (reference sequence). CDR3 size: 19 residues. CDR3 in amino acids: CASSNLRAGPAKLTGELFF.

The CDR3 region is CASSYGRNEQFF. V gene TRBV6-5 combines with J gene TRBJ2-1. The length of the CDR3 is 12 residues. CDR1 and CDR2 (germline): MNHEY, SVGAGI.

Here the CDR3 reads CASTQEVGSPLHF. The chain employs TRBV19 and TRBJ1-6. This CDR3 comprises 13 residues. The germline V gene has CDR1 LNHDA and CDR2 SQIVND (reference sequence).

V gene TRBV19 combines with J gene TRBJ1-5; TCRdb proposes TRBD1, but this gene call is untestable without DNA. This CDR3 has 17 amino acids. Per the germline V gene, CDR1 is LNHDA and CDR2 is SQIVND (reference sequence). This CDR3 reads CASRTGGGGYSNQPQHF.

This chain joins TRBV11-1 and TRBJ2-7; TCRdb gives TRBD1 as the D gene, but with no DNA this cannot be confirmed. This CDR3 region has 14 residues. Germline V lookup: CDR1 SGHAT, CDR2 FQDESV (reference sequence). CDR3 region: CASSLAPGPYEQYF.

The chain uses TRBV5-1 and TRBJ2-3; TCRdb's assignment of TRBD1 cannot be checked, as there is no DNA. CDR1 is SGHRS and CDR2 is YFSETQ in the germline V gene. This CDR3 is built from 16 residues. The CDR3 region is CASSFSRTGGTDTQYF.

J is TRBJ2-1 and V is TRBV11-3; the TCRdb D gene call, TRBD1, has no DNA to confirm it. The CDR3 contains 15 residues. Germline V CDR1 and CDR2: SGHNT, YENEEA. The chain's CDR3 is CASSLGASEYNEQFF.